This T cell receptor beta chain was recorded in a study of human CD4 T cells and Enterobacteriaceae. Sorting took every CD4+ cell except CD45RA+CCR7+CD95- naive cells, reaching over 95% purity. Total CD4+ T cells and monocytes came from CD4/CD14 microbead positive selection. Sorting first excluded CD8+, CD14+, CD16+, CD56+, CD19+ and CD25-bright cells. Deep-level sequencing, detecting one cell in 200,000, covered ex vivo memory CD4+. TCRdb's copy holds only in-frame clones and misses some; the assay was immunoSEQ multiplex PCR. The sample records tens of thousands of clones, approximately 81% being singletons. The clonotype originates from a human donor in good health. Sample: memory CD4+ T cells from blood.

DNA for the CDR3: TGTGCCAGCTCACCGGGACAGGGATTTTCCGGGGAGCTGTTTTTT. Translation: CASSPGQGFSGELFF. The rearrangement links TRBV18 to TRBJ2-2; 9 positions agree with TRBD1. Germline trimming cut 3 bases from V and 6 bases from J; bases unmatched to any gene: 5. Germline-derived CDR1 and CDR2 are KGHSH and LQKENI. This CDR3 spans 15 amino acids.